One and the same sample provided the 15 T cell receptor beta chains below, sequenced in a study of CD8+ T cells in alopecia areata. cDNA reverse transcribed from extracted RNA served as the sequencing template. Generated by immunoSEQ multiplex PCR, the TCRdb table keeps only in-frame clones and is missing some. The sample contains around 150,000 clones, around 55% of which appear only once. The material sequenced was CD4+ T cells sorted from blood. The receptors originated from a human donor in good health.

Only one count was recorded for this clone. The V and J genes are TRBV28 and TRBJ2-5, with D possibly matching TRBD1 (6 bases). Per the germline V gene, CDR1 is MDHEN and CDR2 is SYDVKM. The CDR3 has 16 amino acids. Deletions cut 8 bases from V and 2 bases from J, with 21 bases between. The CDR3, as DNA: TGTGCCAGCCTCTCCTGGGCCAGGGGATCGCAAGAGACCCAGTACTTC. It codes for CASLSWARGSQETQYF.

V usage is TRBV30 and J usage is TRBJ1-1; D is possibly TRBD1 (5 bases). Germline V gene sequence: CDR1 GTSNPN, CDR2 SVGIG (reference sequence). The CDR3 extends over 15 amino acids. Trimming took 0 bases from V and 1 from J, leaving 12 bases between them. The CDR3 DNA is TGTGCCTGGAGTGTACCGGGGGATCCGAACACTGAAGCTTTCTTT. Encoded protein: CAWSVPGDPNTEAFF.

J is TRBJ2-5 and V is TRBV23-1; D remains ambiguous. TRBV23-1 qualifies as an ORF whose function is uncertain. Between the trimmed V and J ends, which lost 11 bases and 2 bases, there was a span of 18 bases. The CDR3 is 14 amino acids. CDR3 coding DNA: TGCGCCGGCTTACCCGCGGAGAAACAAGAGACCCAGTACTTC. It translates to CAGLPAEKQETQYF.

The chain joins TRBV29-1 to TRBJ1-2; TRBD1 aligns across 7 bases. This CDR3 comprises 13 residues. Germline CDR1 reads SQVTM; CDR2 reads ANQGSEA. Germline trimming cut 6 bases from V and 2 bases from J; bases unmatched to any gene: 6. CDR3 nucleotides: TGCAGCGTCCAGGGGGTCCAAAACTATGGCTACACCTTC. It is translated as CSVQGVQNYGYTF.

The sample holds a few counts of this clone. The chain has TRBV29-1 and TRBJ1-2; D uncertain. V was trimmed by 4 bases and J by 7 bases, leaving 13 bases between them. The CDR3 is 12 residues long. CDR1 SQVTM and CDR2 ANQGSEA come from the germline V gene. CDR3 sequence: CSVGARETGYTF. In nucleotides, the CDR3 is TGCAGCGTTGGAGCCCGAGAAACTGGCTACACCTTC.

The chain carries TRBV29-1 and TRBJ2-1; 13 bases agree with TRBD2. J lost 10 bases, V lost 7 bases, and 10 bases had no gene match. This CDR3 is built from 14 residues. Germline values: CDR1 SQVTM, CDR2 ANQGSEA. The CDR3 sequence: CSALGLAGAQEQFF. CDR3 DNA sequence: TGCAGCGCCCTCGGACTAGCGGGAGCTCAGGAGCAGTTCTTC.

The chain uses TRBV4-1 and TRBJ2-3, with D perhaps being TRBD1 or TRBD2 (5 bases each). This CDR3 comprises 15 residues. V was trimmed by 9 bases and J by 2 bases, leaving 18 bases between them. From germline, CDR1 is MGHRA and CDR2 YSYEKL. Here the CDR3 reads CASSSVGTNTDTQYF. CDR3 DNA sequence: TGCGCCAGTTCCTCGGTGGGGACCAACACAGATACGCAGTATTTT.

The DNA for the CDR3 is TGTGCCAGCAGTGCGAGGGCAGGGGCGAACACTGAAGCTTTCTTT. It is translated as CASSARAGANTEAFF. The V call is TRBV2, the J call TRBJ1-1; a weak D match, TRBD1 (6 bases). CDR1 and CDR2 from the germline V gene are SNHLY and FYNNEI. V shed 4 bases and J shed 1 base, with 13 bases lying between them. This CDR3 has 15 amino acids.

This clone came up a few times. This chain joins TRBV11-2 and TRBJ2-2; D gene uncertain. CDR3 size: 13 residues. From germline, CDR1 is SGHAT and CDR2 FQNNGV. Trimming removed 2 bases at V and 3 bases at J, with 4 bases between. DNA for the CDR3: TGTGCCAGCAGCTTAACCGACACCGGGGAGCTGTTTTTT. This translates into CASSLTDTGELFF.

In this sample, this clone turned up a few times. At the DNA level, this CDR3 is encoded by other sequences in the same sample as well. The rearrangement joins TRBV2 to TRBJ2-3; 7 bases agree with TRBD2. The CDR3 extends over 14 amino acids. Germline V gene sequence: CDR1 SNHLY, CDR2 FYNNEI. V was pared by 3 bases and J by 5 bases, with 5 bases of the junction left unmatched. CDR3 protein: CASSEPSGGDTQYF. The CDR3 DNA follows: TGTGCCAGCAGTGAGCCTAGCGGTGGAGATACGCAGTATTTT.

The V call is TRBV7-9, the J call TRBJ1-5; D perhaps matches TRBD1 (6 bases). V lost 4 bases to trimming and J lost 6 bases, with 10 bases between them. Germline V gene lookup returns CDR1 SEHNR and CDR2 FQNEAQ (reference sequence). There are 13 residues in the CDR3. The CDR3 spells CASSSPGAQPQHF. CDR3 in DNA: TGTGCCAGCAGCTCCCCGGGGGCTCAGCCCCAGCATTTT.

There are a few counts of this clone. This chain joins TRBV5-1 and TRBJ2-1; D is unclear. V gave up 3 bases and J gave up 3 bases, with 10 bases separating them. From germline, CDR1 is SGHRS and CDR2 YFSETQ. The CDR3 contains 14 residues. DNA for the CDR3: TGCGCCAGCAGCTCAGGACCCCTCTACAATGAGCAGTTCTTC. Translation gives CASSSGPLYNEQFF.

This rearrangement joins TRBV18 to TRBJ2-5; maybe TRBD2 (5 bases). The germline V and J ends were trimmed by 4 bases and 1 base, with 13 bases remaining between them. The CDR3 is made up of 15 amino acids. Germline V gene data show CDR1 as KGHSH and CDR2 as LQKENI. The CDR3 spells CASSLHAGFQETQYF. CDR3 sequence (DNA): TGTGCCAGCTCACTCCATGCGGGTTTCCAAGAGACCCAGTACTTC.

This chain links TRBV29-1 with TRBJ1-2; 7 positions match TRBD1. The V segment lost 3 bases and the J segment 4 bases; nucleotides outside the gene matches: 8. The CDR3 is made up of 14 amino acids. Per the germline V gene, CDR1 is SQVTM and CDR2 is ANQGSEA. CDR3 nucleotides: TGCAGCGTTGAGTCCCTCGGACAGGTCTATGGCTACACCTTC. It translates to CSVESLGQVYGYTF.

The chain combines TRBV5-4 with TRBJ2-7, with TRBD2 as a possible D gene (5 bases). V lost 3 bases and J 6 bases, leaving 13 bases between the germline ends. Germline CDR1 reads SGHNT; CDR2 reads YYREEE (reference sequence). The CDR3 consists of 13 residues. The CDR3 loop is CASSSGQGGEQYF. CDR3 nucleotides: TGTGCCAGCAGCTCTGGGCAAGGAGGCGAGCAGTACTTC.